This TCR beta chain came from a study of T cell responses to AZD1222 COVID-19 vaccine (dated by TCRdb to 2020 to 2023). Study-level background: A total of just over 230 trial participants underwent TCR sequencing, of whom about 210 received two doses of AZD1222 and about 26 received two doses of the MenACWY control vaccine. Enrollment into the trials was organized by age into subgroups of 18-55, 56-69 and 70-plus years, and those subgroups contained approximately 150, 30 and 60 TCR-sequenced participants, respectively.

Turning to this clone: Its antigen has not been determined. There are no base qualities to consult, and no much larger clone falls within one base.

The time point label corresponds to: about 28 days (+/-7) after the second vaccine dose. AZD1222 recipients whose second dose came at about 4 weeks and those whose second dose came at about 12 weeks were combined into one group, since spike-specific TCR depth and breadth did not differ between the two schedules. Vaccinee samples came from UK trials COV001 and COV002, including a single-blind randomized controlled phase 2/3 trial of AZD1222 (ChAdOx1 nCoV-19) in healthy adults. For TCRbeta chain sequencing, PBMC samples were collected from trial participants at day 0 and at day 28 after the second dose. The paper as a whole reports these results and caveats: The 56-69-year group was small, and its depth increase did not reach significance, likely because of low power. The vaccine-associated CD4 TCRs covered the entire spike protein, and the dominant responses fell in regions 160-218 and 743-854. After two AZD1222 doses, spike-specific TCR breadth and depth were significantly higher than at day 0 and than in MenACWY recipients. Only five to seven AZD1222 recipients were SARS-CoV-2 seropositive at baseline, limiting conclusions about previously exposed vaccinees. Participants were mostly white British and included more females than males, and it was suggested by the authors that clonal diversity may have been underestimated. Because no day 14 peak-response samples were available, the repertoires could be characterized only after the peak T cell response. Epitopes outside the regions mutated in the B.1.351 and B.1.1.7 variants were reportedly recognized by nearly half of the unique spike-specific TCRs.

Per the germline V gene, MRHNA is the CDR1 and SNTAGT is the CDR2. V was cut back by 11 bases and J by 5 bases, leaving a gap of 10 bases between them. The CDR3 goes from the cysteine to the phenylalanine over 11 residues. The sequence is cut down to CDR3 DNA, 33 bases in frame from base 1. The CDR3 regions of human TCRbeta chains were subjected to immunosequencing. The source study handled its data this way. TCRs in the repertoires were matched against a reference library of SARS-CoV-2-specific TCRs that had been generated with the MIRA antigen-specificity platform. Breadth was defined as the fraction of unique TCRs that were SARS-CoV-2-associated, and depth was defined as the fraction of total T cells that were SARS-CoV-2-associated. Each spike-specific TCR was assigned to its reactive spike region and to a CD4 or CD8 class using the MIRA data. Log10-transformed breadth and depth values were compared by one-way ANOVA with Sidak's multiple comparisons tests. TCRdb carries this immuneACCESS record with in-frame sequences only. Its versions omit some clonotypes, under half of them owing to an unresolved V gene in the studies checked, with the rest unexplained. The D gene and trimming were derived from the DNA, and the V and J assignments and clone size from that table. This sample has over 70,000 clones in its table, and roughly nine tenths of those were observed once. The top ten clonotypes cover roughly 5% of the sample.

The chain is encoded by TRBV6-4 joined to TRBJ2-1, with the D gene too uncertain to name. The TCR sequence derives from an adult who received the AZD1222 COVID-19 vaccine. Specimen: peripheral blood, collected 28 days after the second AZD1222 dose. The encoded CDR3 is CAVNKDNEQFF. Here is the DNA: TGTGCCGTGAACAAAGACAATGAGCAGTTCTTC.